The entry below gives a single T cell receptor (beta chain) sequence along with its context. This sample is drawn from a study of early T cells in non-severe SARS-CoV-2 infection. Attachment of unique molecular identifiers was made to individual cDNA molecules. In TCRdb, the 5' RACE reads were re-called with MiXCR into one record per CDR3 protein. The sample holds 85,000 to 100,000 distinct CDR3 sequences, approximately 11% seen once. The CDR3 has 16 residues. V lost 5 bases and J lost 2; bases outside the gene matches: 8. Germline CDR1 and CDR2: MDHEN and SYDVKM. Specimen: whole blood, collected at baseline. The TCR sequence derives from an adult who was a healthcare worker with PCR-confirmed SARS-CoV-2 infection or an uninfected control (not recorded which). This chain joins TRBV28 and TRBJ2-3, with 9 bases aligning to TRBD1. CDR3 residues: CASSPKGTGNTDTQYF. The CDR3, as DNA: TGTGCCAGCAGTCCGAAGGGGACAGGGAACACAGATACGCAGTATTTT.